This T cell receptor (beta chain) came from a study of blood T cells in healthy people across ages. Broader study findings: Researchers judged that diversity estimates from one million T cells fell short of true values.

Trimming stripped 3 bases from V and 3 bases from J, with 15 bases between. CDR3 length: 16 residues. Germline V gene sequence: CDR1 LNHDA, CDR2 SQIVND (reference sequence). PCR was performed a second time for roughly 7 to 12 cycles using a sample-barcoded 5' primer and a J-beta primer mix. Each cDNA was tagged by a template-switch adaptor containing 12 random nucleotides. One entry per CDR3 protein results from TCRdb running MiXCR on the 5' RACE reads. The sample lists 800,000 to 1,300,000 distinct CDR3 sequences, under 30% occurring once. Only a few counts were recorded for this clonotype. Its antigen remains unknown. The same specimen was also included in a second study, on T cells of mothers and their children. Per that study: The study sampled a few healthy Caucasian mothers and their six children. Thymic selection shapes TCR recombination output similarly in related and unrelated pairs.

The sequence came from a girl under 10 years old in good health. V usage is TRBV19 and J usage is TRBJ2-4; D is perhaps TRBD1 (5 bases). Sequenced material: blood. The CDR3 nucleotides read TGTGCCAGTAGTATCTCAGGGTATTTGGGCAAAAACATTCAGTACTTC. Translation: CASSISGYLGKNIQYF. The complete variable domain, with remaining parts taken from reference TRBV19 and TRBJ2-4, reads DGGITQSPKYLFRKEGQNVTLSCEQNLNHDAMYWYRQDPGQGLRLIYYSQIVNDFQKGDIAEGYSVSREKKESFPLTVTSAQKNPTAFYLCASSISGYLGKNIQYFGAGTRLSVL.